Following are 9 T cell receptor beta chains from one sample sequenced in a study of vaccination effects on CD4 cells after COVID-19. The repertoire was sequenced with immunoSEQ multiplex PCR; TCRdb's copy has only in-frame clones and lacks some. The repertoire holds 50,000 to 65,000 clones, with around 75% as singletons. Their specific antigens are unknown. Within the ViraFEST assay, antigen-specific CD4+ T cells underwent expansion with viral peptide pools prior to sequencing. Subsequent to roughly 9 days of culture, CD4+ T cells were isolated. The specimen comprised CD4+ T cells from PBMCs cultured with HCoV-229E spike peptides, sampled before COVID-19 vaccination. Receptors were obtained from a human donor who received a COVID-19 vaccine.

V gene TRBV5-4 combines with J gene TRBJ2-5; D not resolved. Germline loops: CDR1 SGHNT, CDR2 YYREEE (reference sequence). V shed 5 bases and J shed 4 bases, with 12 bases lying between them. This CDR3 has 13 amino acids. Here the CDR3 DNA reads TGTGCCAGCAGACCCGACCGTCGAGAGACCCAGTACTTC. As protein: CASRPDRRETQYF.

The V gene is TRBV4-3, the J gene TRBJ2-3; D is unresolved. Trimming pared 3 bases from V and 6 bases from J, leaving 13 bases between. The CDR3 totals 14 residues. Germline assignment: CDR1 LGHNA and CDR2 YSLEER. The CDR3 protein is CASSQDGALDTQYF. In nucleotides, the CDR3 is TGCGCCAGCAGCCAGGACGGAGCTTTGGATACGCAGTATTTT.

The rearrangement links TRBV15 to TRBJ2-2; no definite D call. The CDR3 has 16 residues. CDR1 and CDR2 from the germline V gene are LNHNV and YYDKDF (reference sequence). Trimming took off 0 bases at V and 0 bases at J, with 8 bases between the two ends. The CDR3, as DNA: TGTGCCACCAGCAGAGATGTGGCAGCGAACACCGGGGAGCTGTTTTTT. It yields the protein CATSRDVAANTGELFF.

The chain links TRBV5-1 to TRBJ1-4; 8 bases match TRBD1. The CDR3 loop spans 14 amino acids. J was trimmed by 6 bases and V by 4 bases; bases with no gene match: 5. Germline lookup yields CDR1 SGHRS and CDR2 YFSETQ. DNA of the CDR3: TGCGCCAGCAGCCCGAAGACAGGGGATGAAAAACTGTTTTTT. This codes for CASSPKTGDEKLFF.

CDR3 protein: CAWSLFYSSGANVLTF. Written as DNA, the CDR3 is TGTGCCTGGAGTTTATTTTACAGCTCTGGGGCCAACGTCCTGACTTTC. The rearrangement joins TRBV30 to TRBJ2-6; D is unresolved. Germline V gene lookup returns CDR1 GTSNPN and CDR2 SVGIG (reference sequence). The V gene lost 2 bases and the J gene lost 0 bases, with 11 bases spanning the gap. The CDR3 has 16 amino acids.

The CDR3 loop reads CATSEAGPMDTQYF. CDR3 DNA sequence: TGTGCCACCAGTGAGGCAGGGCCAATGGATACGCAGTATTTT. The V gene is TRBV24-1, the J gene TRBJ2-3; a possible D gene is TRBD1 (5 bases). The germline V gene encodes CDR1 KGHDR and CDR2 SFDVKD. This CDR3 contains 14 residues. Trimming left V 4 bases short and J 6 bases short, with 13 bases between.

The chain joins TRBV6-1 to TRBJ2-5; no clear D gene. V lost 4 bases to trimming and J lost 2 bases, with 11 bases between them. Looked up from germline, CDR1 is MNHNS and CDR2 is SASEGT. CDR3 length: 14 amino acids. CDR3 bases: TGTGCCAGCAGTGGGACCGCCATTCAAGAGACCCAGTACTTC. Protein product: CASSGTAIQETQYF.

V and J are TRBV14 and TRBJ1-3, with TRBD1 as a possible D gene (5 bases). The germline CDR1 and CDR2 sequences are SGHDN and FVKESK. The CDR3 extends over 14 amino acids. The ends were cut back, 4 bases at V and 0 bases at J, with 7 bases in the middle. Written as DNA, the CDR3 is TGTGCCAGCAGCCCGGACATCTCTGGAAACACCATATATTTT. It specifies CASSPDISGNTIYF.

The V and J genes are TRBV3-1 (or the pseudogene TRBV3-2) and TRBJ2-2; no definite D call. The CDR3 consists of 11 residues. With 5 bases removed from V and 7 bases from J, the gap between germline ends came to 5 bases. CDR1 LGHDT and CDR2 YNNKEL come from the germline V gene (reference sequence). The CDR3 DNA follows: TGTGCCAGCAGCTGGCGCGGGGAGCTGTTTTTT. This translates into CASSWRGELFF.